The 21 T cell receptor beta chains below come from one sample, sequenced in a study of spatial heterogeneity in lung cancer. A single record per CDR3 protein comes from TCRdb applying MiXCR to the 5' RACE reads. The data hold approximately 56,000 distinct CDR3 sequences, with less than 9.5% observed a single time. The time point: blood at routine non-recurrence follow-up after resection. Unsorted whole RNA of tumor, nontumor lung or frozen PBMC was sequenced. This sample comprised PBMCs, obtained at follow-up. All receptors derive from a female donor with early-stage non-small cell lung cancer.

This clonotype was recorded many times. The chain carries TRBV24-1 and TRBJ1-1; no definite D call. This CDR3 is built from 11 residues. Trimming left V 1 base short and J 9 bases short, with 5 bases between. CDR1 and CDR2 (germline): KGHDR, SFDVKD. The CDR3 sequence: CATSDFEKAFF. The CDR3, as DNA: TGTGCCACCAGTGATTTCGAAAAAGCTTTCTTT.

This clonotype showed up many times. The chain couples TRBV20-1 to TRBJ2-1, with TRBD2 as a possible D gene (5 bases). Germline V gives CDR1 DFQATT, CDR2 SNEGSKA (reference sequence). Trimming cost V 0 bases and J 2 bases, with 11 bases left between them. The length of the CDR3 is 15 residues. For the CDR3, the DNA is TGCAGTGCTAGAGAATCCCACGGGACCTACAATGAGCAGTTCTTC. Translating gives CSARESHGTYNEQFF.

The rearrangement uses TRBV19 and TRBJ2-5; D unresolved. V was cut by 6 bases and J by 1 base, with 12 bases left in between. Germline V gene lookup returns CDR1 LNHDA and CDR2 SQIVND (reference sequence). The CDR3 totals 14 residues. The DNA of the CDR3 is TGTGCCAGTAGCCGAGATTCCGGCCAAGAGACCCAGTACTTC. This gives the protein CASSRDSGQETQYF.

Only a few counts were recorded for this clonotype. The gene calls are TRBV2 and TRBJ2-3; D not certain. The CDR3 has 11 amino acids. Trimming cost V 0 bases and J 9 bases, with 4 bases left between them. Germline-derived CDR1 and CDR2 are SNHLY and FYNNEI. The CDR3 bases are TGTGCCAGCAGTGAAGCGCTCACGCAGTATTTT. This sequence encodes CASSEALTQYF.

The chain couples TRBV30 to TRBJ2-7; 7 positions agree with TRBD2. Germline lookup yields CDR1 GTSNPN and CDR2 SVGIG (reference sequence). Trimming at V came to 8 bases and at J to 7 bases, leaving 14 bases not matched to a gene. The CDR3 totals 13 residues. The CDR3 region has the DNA TGTGCCCTTAATGGGAGGGCGGTCAAGGAGCAGTACTTC. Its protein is CALNGRAVKEQYF.

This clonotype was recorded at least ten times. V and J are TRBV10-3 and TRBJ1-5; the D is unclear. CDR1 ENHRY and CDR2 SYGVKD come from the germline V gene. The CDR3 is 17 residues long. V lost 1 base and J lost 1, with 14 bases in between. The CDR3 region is CAISEYEDRISNQPQHF. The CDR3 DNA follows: TGTGCCATCAGTGAGTATGAAGACCGGATAAGCAATCAGCCCCAGCATTTT.

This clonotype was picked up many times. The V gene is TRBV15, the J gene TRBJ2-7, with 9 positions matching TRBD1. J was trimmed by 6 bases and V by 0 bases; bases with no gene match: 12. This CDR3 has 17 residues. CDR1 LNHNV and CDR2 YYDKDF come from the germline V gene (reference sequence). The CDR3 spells CATSRDPFGTGTPEQYF. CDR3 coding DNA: TGTGCCACCAGCAGAGATCCGTTTGGGACAGGGACCCCCGAGCAGTACTTC. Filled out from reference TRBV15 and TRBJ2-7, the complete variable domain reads DAMVIQNPRYQVTQFGKPVTLSCSQTLNHNVMYWYQQKSSQAPKLLFHYYDKDFNNEADTPDNFQSRRPNTSFCFLDIRSPGLGDTAMYLCATSRDPFGTGTPEQYFGPGTRLTVT.

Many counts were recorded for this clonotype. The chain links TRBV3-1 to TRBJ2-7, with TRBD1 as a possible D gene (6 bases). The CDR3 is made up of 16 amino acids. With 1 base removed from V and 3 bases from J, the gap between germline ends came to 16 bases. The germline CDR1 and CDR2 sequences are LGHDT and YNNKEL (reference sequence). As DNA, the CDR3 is TGTGCCAGCAGCCAAGGGGGGCCGGGGACAATCTACGAGCAGTACTTC. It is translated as CASSQGGPGTIYEQYF.

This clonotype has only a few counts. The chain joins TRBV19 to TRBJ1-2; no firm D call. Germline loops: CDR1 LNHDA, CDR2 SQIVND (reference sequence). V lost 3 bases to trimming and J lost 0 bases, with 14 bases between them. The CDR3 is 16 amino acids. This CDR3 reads CASSITPTGTNYGYTF. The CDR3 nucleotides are TGTGCCAGTAGTATTACGCCCACGGGGACTAACTATGGCTACACCTTC.

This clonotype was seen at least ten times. Here the CDR3 reads CASEGRARGYTF. The CDR3 coding sequence is TGTGCTTCAGAGGGCAGGGCCCGTGGCTACACCTTC. The chain recombines TRBV30 with TRBJ1-2, with D perhaps matching TRBD1 (5 bases). Germline-derived CDR1 and CDR2 are GTSNPN and SVGIG (reference sequence). The CDR3 is 12 amino acids. The full variable domain, rest sourced from reference TRBV30 and TRBJ1-2, is SQTIHQWPATLVQPVGSPLSLECTVEGTSNPNLYWYRQAAGRGLQLLFYSVGIGQISSEVPQNLSASRPQDRQFILSSKKLLLSDSGFYLCASEGRARGYTFGSGTRLTVV.

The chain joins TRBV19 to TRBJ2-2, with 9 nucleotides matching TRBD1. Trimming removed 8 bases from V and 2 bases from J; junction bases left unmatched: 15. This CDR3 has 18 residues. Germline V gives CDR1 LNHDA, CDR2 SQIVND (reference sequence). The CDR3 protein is CASLRTGALVLNTGELFF. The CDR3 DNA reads TGTGCCAGTCTAAGGACAGGGGCCCTGGTCCTCAACACCGGGGAGCTGTTTTTT.

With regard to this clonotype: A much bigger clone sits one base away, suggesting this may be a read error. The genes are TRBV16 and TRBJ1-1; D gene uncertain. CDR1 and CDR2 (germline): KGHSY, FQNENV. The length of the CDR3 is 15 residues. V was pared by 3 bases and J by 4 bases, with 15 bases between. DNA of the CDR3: TGTGCCAGCAGCCAGCACGACAAAGGGAGCACTGAAGCTTTCTTT. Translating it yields CASSQHDKGSTEAFF.

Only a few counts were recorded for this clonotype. CDR3 sequence: CSGGQFYEQYF. The CDR3 DNA follows: TGCAGCGGCGGACAGTTCTACGAGCAGTACTTC. V and J are TRBV29-1 and TRBJ2-7; perhaps TRBD1 as D (6 bases). The V gene lost 7 bases and the J gene lost 3 bases, with 10 bases spanning the gap. Germline V gene data show CDR1 as SQVTM and CDR2 as ANQGSEA. The CDR3 totals 11 residues.

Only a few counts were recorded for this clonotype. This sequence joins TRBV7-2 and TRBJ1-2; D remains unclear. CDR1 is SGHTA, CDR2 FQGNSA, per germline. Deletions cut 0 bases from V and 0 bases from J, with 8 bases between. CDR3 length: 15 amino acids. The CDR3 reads CASSLAGGPNYGYTF. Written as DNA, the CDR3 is TGTGCCAGCAGCTTAGCGGGCGGACCTAACTATGGCTACACCTTC.

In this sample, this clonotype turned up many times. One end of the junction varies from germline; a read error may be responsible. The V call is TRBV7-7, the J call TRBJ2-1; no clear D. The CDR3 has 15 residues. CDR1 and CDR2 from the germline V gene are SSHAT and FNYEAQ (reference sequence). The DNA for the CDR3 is TGTGCTAGCAGCTTAGACGCTGACCCGAGAAATGAGCAGTTCTTC. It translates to CASSLDADPRNEQFF. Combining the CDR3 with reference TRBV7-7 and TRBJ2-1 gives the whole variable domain GAGVSQSPRYKVTKRGQDVTLRCDPISSHATLYWYQQALGQGPEFLTYFNYEAQPDKSGLPSDRFSAERPEGSISTLTIQRTEQRDSAMYRCASSLDADPRNEQFFGPGTRLTVL.

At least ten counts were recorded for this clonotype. CDR3 loop: CASSSGSTNYGYTF. CDR3 sequence (DNA): TGTGCCAGCAGTTCCGGCAGTACTAACTATGGCTACACCTTC. The chain uses TRBV28 and TRBJ1-2; D ambiguous. This CDR3 has 14 residues. Germline V gene data show CDR1 as MDHEN and CDR2 as SYDVKM. Trimming removed 4 bases at V and 0 bases at J, with 9 bases between.

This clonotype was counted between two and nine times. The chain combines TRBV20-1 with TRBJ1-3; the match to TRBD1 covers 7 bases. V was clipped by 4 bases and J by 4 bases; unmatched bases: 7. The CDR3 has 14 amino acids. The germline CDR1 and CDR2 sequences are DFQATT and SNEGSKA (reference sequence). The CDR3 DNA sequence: TGCAGTGCTACTCGGGACAGTACAGGAAACACCATATATTTT. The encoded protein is CSATRDSTGNTIYF.

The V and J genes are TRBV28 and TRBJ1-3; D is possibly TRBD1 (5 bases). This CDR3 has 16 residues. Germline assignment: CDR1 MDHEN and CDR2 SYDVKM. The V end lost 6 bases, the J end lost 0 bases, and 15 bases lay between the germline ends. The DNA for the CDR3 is TGTGCCAGCAGGACGGGACGGACCTACTCTGGAAACACCATATATTTT. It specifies CASRTGRTYSGNTIYF.

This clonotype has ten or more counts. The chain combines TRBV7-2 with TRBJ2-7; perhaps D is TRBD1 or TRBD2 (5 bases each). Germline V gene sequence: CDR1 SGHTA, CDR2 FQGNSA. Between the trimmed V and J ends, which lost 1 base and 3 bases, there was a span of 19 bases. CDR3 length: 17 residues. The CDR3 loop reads CASSLGFATGPGYEQYF. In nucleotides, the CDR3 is TGTGCCAGCAGCTTAGGATTTGCAACGGGGCCCGGCTACGAGCAGTACTTC.

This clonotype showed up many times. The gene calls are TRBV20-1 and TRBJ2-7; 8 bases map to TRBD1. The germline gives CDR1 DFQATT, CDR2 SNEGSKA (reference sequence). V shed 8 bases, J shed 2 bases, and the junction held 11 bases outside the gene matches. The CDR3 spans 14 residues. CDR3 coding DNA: TGCAGTCCATCTAACAGGGGGTTTCCCTACGAGCAGTACTTC. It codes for CSPSNRGFPYEQYF.

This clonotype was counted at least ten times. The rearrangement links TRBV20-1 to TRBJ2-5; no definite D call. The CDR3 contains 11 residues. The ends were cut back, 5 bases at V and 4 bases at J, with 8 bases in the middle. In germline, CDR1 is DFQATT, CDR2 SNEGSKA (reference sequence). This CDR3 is CSAPLGETQYF. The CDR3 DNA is TGCAGTGCTCCCCTAGGAGAGACCCAGTACTTC.